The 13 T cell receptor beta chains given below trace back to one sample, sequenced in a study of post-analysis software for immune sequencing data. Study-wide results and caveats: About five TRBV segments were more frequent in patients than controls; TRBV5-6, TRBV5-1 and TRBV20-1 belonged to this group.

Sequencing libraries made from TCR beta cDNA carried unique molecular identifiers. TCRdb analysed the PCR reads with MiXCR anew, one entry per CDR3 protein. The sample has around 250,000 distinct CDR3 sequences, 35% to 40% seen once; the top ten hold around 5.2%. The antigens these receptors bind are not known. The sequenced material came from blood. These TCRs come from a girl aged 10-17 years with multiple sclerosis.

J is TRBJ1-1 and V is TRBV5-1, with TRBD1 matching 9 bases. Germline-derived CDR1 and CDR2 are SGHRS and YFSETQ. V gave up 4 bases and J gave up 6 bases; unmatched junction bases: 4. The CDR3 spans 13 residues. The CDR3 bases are TGCGCCAGCAGCATCACAGGGGGCGCTGAAGCTTTCTTT. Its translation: CASSITGGAEAFF.

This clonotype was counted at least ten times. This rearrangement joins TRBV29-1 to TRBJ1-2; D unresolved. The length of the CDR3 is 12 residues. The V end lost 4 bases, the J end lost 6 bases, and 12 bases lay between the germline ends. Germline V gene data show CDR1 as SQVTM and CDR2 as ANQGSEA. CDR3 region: CSVGSKEDGYTF. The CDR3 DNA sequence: TGCAGCGTTGGTAGCAAGGAAGATGGCTACACCTTC.

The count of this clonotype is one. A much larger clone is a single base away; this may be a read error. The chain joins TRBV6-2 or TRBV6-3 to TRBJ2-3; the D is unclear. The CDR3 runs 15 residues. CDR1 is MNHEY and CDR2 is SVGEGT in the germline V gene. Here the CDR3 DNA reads TGTGCCTGCAGTTACTCGAAGGCCAGCACAGATACGCAGTATTTT. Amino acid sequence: CACSYSKASTDTQYF.

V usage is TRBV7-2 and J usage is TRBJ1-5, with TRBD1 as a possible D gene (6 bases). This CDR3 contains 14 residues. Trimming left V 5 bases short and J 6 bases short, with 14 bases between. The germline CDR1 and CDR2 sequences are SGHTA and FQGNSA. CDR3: CASSLGGGFQPQHF. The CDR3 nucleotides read TGTGCCAGCAGCCTGGGTGGGGGCTTTCAGCCCCAGCATTTT.

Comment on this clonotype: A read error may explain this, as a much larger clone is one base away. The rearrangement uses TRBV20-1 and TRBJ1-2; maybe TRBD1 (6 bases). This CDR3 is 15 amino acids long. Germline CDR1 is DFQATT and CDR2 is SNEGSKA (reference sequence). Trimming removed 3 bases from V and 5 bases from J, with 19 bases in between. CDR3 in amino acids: CSASLTIGGGYGYTF. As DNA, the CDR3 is TGCAGTGCTAGTTTAACTATAGGGGGAGGGTATGGCTACACCTTC.

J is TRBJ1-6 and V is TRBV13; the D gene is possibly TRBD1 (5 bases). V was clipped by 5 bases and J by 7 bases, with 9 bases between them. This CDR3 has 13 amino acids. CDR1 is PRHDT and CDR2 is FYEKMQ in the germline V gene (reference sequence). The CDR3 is CASSPRTNSPLHF. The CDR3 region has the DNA TGTGCCAGCAGCCCAAGGACAAATTCACCCCTCCACTTT.

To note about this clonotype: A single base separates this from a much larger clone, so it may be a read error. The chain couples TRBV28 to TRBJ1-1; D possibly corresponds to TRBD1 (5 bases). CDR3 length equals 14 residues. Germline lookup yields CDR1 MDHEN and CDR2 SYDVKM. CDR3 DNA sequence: TGTGCCAGCAGGTTATTGGGGCCGAACACTGAAGCTTTCTTT. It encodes CASRLLGPNTEAFF. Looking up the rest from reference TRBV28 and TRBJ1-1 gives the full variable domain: DVKVTQSSRYLVKRTGEKVFLECVQDMDHENMFWYRQDPGLGLRLIYFSYDVKMKEKGDIPEGYSVSREKKERFSLILESASTNQTSMYLCASRLLGPNTEAFFGQGTRLTVV.

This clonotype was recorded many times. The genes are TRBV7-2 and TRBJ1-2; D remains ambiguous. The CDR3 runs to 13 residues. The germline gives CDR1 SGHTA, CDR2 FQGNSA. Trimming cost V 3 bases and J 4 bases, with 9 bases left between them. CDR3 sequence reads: CASSLTGSYGYTF. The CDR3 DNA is TGTGCCAGCAGCTTGACGGGAAGCTATGGCTACACCTTC.

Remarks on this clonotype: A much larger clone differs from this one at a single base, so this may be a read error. CDR3 region: CASSYRNTEAFF. The DNA for the CDR3 is TGTGCCAGCAGTTACAGGAACACTGAAGCTTTCTTT. The chain carries TRBV6-5 and TRBJ1-1, with D unresolved. V lost 2 bases to trimming and J lost 1 base, with 2 bases between them. The germline V gene has CDR1 MNHEY and CDR2 SVGAGI. The CDR3 extends over 12 amino acids.

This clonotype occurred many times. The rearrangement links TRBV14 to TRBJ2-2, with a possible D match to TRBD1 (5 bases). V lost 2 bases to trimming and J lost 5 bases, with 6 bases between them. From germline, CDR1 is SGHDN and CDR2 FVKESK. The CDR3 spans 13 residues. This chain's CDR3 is CASSQRGTGELFF. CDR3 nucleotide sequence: TGTGCCAGCAGCCAAAGGGGAACCGGGGAGCTGTTTTTT.

In DNA form, the CDR3 reads TGTGCCAGCAGCTCTTACTCACAGGTCTCTGGAAACACCATATATTTT. This encodes CASSSYSQVSGNTIYF. The chain combines TRBV7-2 with TRBJ1-3, with D perhaps matching TRBD1 (5 bases). Germline CDR1 SGHTA, CDR2 FQGNSA. The ends were cut back, 4 bases at V and 0 bases at J, with 13 bases in the middle. This CDR3 is built from 16 residues.

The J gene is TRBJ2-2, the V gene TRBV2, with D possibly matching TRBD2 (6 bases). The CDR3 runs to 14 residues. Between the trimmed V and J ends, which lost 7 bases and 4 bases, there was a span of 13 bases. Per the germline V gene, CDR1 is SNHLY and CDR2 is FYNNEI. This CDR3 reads CASTRLDGTGELFF. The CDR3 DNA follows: TGTGCCAGCACCCGACTAGACGGCACCGGGGAGCTGTTTTTT.

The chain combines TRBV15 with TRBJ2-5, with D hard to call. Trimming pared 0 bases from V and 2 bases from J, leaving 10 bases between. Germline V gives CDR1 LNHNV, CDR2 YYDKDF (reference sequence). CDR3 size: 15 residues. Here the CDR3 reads CATSRDGVSQETQYF. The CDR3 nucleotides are TGTGCCACCAGCAGAGATGGGGTATCGCAAGAGACCCAGTACTTC.